This T cell receptor beta chain was identified during a study of T cell responses to AZD1222 COVID-19 vaccine. Whole-study results and caveats: Close to half of spike-specific TCRs reportedly recognize unmutated variant regions. With dominance at 160-218 and 743-854, vaccine-associated CD4 TCRs spanned spike. Clonal diversity was possibly underestimated, and white British individuals and females predominated among donors.

In this sample, this clone turned up once. Its antigen is not known. Assay used: immunoSEQ multiplex PCR; TCRdb lists only in-frame clones, some missing. The sample shows 150,000 or so clones, under 95% of them seen only once. The clonotype comes from an adult in good health. The source was peripheral blood, collected on day 0 of AZD1222 vaccination.

As DNA, the CDR3 is TGTGCCAGCAGCTTTGCAGGTAGCAATCAGCCCCAGCATTTT. Its translation: CASSFAGSNQPQHF. The chain has TRBV7-9 and TRBJ1-5; D ambiguous. The germline V and J ends were trimmed by 3 bases and 0 bases, with 6 bases remaining between them. The CDR3 has 14 amino acids. CDR1 SEHNR and CDR2 FQNEAQ come from the germline V gene (reference sequence). Together with reference TRBV7-9 and TRBJ1-5, the CDR3 gives the full variable domain: DTGVSQNPRHKITKRGQNVTFRCDPISEHNRLYWYRQTLGQGPEFLTYFQNEAQLEKSRLLSDRFSAERPKGSFSTLEIQRTEQGDSAMYLCASSFAGSNQPQHFGDGTRLSIL.